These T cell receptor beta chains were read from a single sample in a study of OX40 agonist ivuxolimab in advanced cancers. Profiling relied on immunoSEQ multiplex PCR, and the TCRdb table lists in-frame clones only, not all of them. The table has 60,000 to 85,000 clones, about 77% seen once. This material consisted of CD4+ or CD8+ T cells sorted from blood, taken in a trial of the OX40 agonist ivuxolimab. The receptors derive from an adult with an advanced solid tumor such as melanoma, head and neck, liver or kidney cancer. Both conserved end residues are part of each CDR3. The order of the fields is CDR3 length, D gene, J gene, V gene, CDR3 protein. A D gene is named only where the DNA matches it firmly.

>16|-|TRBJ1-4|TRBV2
CASSEAHPQLGEKLFF
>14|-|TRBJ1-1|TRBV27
CASSFQRVNTEAFF
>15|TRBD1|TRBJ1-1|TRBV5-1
CASSNRQGGYTEAFF
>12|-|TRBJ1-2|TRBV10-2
CASSDSRLGYTF
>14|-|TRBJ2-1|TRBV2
CASRPQGAYNEQFF
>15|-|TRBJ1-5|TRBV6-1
CASHDLNQGNQPQHF
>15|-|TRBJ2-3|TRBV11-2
CASSLEGVSTDTQYF
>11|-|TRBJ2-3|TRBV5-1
CASSNTDTQYF
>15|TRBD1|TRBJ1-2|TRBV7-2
CASSVGGRGLSGYTF
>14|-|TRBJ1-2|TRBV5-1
CASSWDPHRDGYTF
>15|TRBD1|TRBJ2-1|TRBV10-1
CASSESLQGNNEQFF
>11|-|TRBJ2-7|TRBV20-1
CSAGGTYEQYF
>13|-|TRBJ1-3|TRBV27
CASGAYSGNTIYF
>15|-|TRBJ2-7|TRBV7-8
CASSPYRQGGYEQYF
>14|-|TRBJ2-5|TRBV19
CASSIVGTQETQYF
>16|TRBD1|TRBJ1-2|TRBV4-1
CASSPGQGILTHGYTF
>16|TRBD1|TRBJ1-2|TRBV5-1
CASSLEGTATNYGYTF
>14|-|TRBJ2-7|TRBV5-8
CASSLPTGEGEQYF
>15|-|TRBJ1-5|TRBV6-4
CASRLQGDSNQPQHF
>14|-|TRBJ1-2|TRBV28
CASSLGAWNYGYTF
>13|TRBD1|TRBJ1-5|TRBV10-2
CASSEDRVQPQHF
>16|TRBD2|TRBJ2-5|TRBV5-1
CASSLSSSGGQETQYF
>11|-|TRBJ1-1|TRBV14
CASSRGSEAFF
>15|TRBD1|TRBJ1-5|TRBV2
CASSDQGQINQPQHF
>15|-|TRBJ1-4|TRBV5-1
CASSLAATTNEKLFF
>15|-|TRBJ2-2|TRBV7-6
CASSLAGSNTGELFF
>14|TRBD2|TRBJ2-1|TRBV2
CASITSGVRNEQFF
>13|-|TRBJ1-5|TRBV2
CASNRAHNQPQHF
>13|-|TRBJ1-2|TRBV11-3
CASSPPGAPGYTF
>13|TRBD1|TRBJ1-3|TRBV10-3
CASDRGKGNTIYF
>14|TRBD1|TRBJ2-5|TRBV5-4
CASSSGTARETQYF
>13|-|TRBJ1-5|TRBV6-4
CASSQDPHQPQHF
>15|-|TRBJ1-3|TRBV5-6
CASSLGPNAGNTIYF
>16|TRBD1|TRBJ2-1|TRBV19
CASSITGGQVFNEQFF
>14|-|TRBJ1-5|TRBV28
CASSRTFANQPQHF
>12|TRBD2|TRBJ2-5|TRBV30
CAWSSGTGTQYF
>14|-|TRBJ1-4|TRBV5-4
CASSLNREYEKLFF
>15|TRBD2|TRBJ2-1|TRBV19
CASSKLAGGIDEQFF
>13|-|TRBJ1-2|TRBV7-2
CASSLRVNYGYTF
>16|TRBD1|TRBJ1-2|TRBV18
CASSLQQGRSNYGYTF
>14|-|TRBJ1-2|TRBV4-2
CASSQEQGTRGYTF
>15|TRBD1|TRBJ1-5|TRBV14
CASSQGGTGNQPQHF
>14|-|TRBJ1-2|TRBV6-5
CASGTHRTNYGYTF
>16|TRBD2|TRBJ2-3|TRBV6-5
CASSSWTSGRIDTQYF
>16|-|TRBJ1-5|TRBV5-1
CASSLRGGWDNQPQHF
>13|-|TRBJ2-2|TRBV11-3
CASSYRDPGELFF
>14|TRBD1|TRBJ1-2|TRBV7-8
CASSPSTGLARYTF
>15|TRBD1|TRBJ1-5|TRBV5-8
CATGTGEYSNQPQHF
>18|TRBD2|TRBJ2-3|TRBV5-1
CASSFGLAGGSGTDTQYF
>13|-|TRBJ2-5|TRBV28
CASSFWGRETQYF
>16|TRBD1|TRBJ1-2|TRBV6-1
CASSERIFGTGVGYTF
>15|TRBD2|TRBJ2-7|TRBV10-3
CAISQGTSGGGEQYF
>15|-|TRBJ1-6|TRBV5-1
CASSLDLQVNSPLHF
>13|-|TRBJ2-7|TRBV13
CASSSGTLNVQYF
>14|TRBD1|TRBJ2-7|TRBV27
CASKKGRGPDEQYF
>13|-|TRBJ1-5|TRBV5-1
CASSLGDFQPQHF
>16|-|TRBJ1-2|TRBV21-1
CASSTPGRGPNYGYTF